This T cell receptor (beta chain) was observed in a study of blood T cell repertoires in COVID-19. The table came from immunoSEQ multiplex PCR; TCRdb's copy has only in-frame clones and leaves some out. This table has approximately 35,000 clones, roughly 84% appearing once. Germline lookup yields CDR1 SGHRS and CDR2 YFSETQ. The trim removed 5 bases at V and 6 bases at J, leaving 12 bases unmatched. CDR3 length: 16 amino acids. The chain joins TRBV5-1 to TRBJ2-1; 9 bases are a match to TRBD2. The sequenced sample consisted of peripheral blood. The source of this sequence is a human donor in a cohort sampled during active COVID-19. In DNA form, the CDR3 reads TGCGCCAGCAGTTTCCGACCTAGCGGGGTTTCCAATGAGCAGTTCTTC. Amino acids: CASSFRPSGVSNEQFF.